The next 12 T cell receptor beta chains were all read from a single sample in a study of T-cell memory formation after mild COVID-19. TCRdb reprocessed the 5' RACE reads with MiXCR, giving one entry per CDR3 protein. The repertoire holds roughly 130,000 distinct CDR3 sequences, with about 15% as singletons. Sequencing was done on a sample of PBMCs or a T cell subset sorted from them (not recorded which). The receptor source for this set is an adult woman who had mild COVID-19 (a few samples of this study predate the infection). Cell type and time point are not known.

This clonotype was counted between two and nine times. The CDR3 bases are TGTGCCAGCAGCCCCTCGGGTCGGTCTTGGGGCAATGAGCAGTTCTTC. It yields the protein CASSPSGRSWGNEQFF. This chain joins TRBV7-2 and TRBJ2-1; D gene unclear. The V end was cut by 5 bases, the J end by 6 bases, with 20 bases between. The germline V gene encodes CDR1 SGHTA and CDR2 FQGNSA. The length of the CDR3 is 16 residues.

This chain joins TRBV11-2 and TRBJ1-1, with unresolved D. The CDR3 totals 13 residues. Germline V gives CDR1 SGHAT, CDR2 FQNNGV. Trimming shortened V by 7 bases and J by 6 bases, and 15 bases separated the two germline ends. In nucleotides, the CDR3 is TGTGCCAGCACCCCAATCTCTAGGTCTGAAGCTTTCTTT. Residues: CASTPISRSEAFF.

The gene calls are TRBV15 and TRBJ1-5; 7 positions match TRBD1. Germline values: CDR1 LNHNV, CDR2 YYDKDF (reference sequence). V was pared by 0 bases and J by 5 bases, with 1 base of the junction left unmatched. The CDR3 totals 14 residues. The CDR3 reads CATSRETGDQPQHF. The CDR3 DNA reads TGTGCCACCAGCAGAGAAACAGGGGATCAGCCCCAGCATTTT.

This clonotype occurred a few times. The chain carries TRBV7-6 and TRBJ2-2; TRBD1 might be the D (5 bases). Between the trimmed V and J ends, which lost 4 bases and 6 bases, there was a span of 15 bases. This CDR3 comprises 15 residues. Germline assignment: CDR1 SGHVS and CDR2 FNYEAQ. CDR3: CASSSDLRDAGELFF. The DNA of the CDR3 is TGTGCCAGCAGCTCAGACCTCAGGGATGCCGGGGAGCTGTTTTTT.

This clonotype occurred a few times. The chain employs TRBV7-2 and TRBJ2-7; D call uncertain. Germline-derived CDR1 and CDR2 are SGHTA and FQGNSA. V lost 5 bases and J 0 bases, leaving 5 bases between the germline ends. This CDR3 contains 12 residues. The CDR3 loop is CASSVDSYEQYF. CDR3 bases: TGTGCCAGCAGCGTCGACTCCTACGAGCAGTACTTC.

Here the CDR3 DNA reads TGTGCCACCAGTGATTTGGGGTCTAGCGGGAGTGTCACCGGGGAGCTGTTTTTT. Residues: CATSDLGSSGSVTGELFF. J is TRBJ2-2 and V is TRBV24-1; the match to TRBD2 covers 10 bases. The germline V gene encodes CDR1 KGHDR and CDR2 SFDVKD. The CDR3 sequence is 18 residues long. V shed 0 bases, J shed 4 bases, and the junction held 7 bases outside the gene matches.

CDR3 sequence reads: CATLRADSGEFDQETQYF. The CDR3, as DNA: TGTGCCACCCTTAGAGCCGATTCAGGGGAATTTGACCAAGAGACCCAGTACTTC. The chain is built from TRBV24-1 and TRBJ2-5, with TRBD1 as a possible D gene (6 bases). Germline values: CDR1 KGHDR, CDR2 SFDVKD. The V and J ends lost 9 bases and 0 bases respectively, with 25 bases between them. The CDR3 sequence is 18 residues long.

This clonotype was recorded a few times. The chain links TRBV6-2 or TRBV6-3 to TRBJ2-1; D is possibly TRBD1 or TRBD2 (5 bases each). Germline CDR1 reads MNHEY; CDR2 reads SVGEGT. This CDR3 has 16 residues. V was shortened by 6 bases and J by 7 bases, with 22 bases between the two germline ends. DNA of the CDR3: TGTGCCAGCAGACCACCCGGGACGGGAAAATGGAATGAGCAGTTCTTC. Its translation is CASRPPGTGKWNEQFF.

The chain employs TRBV6-5 and TRBJ1-2, with D possibly matching TRBD1 (6 bases). Germline CDR1 is MNHEY and CDR2 is SVGAGI. This CDR3 has 13 residues. V was pared by 6 bases and J by 3 bases, with 11 bases between. The CDR3 DNA sequence: TGTGCCAGCAGCCTACAGGGTGACTATGGCTACACCTTC. This translates into CASSLQGDYGYTF.

This clonotype was seen a few times. The V gene is TRBV3-1, the J gene TRBJ2-3, with no clear D. Trimming left V 6 bases short and J 2 bases short, with 3 bases between. Per germline, CDR1 LGHDT and CDR2 YNNKEL (reference sequence). The CDR3 is made up of 11 amino acids. The CDR3 bases are TGTGCCAGCAGGACCACAGATACGCAGTATTTT. Residues: CASRTTDTQYF.

The V gene is TRBV29-1, the J gene TRBJ2-7, with TRBD1 as a possible D gene (6 bases). This CDR3 is built from 13 residues. The V gene lost 5 bases and the J gene lost 4 bases, with 15 bases spanning the gap. The germline gives CDR1 SQVTM, CDR2 ANQGSEA. The CDR3 protein is CSVKGTSQYEQYF. The CDR3 DNA reads TGCAGCGTTAAGGGGACAAGTCAATACGAGCAGTACTTC.

This clonotype was seen only a few times. This chain uses TRBV5-6 with TRBJ1-6; the D gene is possibly TRBD1 (5 bases). V lost 0 bases, J lost 8 bases, and 12 bases lay in between. Germline loops: CDR1 SGHDT, CDR2 YYEEEE. There are 15 residues in the CDR3. CDR3: CASSLAGRRHSPLHF. Written as DNA, the CDR3 is TGTGCCAGCAGCTTGGCGGGACGGAGGCATTCACCCCTCCACTTT.